This entry is about one T cell receptor (beta chain). Its specificity is unknown. This specimen comes from a study of OX40 agonist ivuxolimab in advanced cancers. Overall study: Those treated in dose escalation had hepatocellular carcinoma, melanoma, renal cell cancer or head and neck cancer. Of the patients, three showed partial responses, one with hepatocellular carcinoma and two with cutaneous melanoma.

General study points: In the 0.1 to 3.0 mg/kg range, CD4+ and CD8+ blood T cells had expanded clonally by week 6.

Samples of blood were obtained at baseline, on cycle 4 day 1, and on cycle 7 day 1. This CDR3 spans 14 amino acids. Germline CDR1 and CDR2: SGHDT and YYEEEE. The V end lost 1 base, the J end lost 4 bases, and 9 bases lay between the germline ends. Measured with immunoSEQ multiplex PCR; TCRdb has only the in-frame clones, and not every one. The sample consists of over 40,000 clones, around 81% of them appearing once. The rearrangement joins TRBV5-6 to TRBJ1-3; D gene unclear. The sequence came from an adult with an advanced solid tumor such as melanoma, head and neck, liver or kidney cancer. The source material was CD4+ or CD8+ T cells sorted from blood, sampled in a trial of the OX40 agonist ivuxolimab. In DNA form, the CDR3 reads TGTGCCAGCAGCTTGCGGGGTATCGGAAACACCATATATTTT. Translated: CASSLRGIGNTIYF.